This T cell receptor beta chain is drawn from a study of blood T cells in healthy people across ages. A second PCR, run for roughly 6 to 11 cycles, used a sample-barcoded 5' primer plus a J-beta primer mix. One entry per CDR3 protein results from TCRdb running MiXCR on the 5' RACE reads. The data show 700,000 to 1,000,000 distinct CDR3 sequences, roughly 44% seen once. V shed 5 bases, J shed 2 bases, and the junction held 11 bases outside the gene matches. Germline loops: CDR1 PRHDT, CDR2 FYEKMQ (reference sequence). The CDR3 extends over 17 amino acids. The sequence came from a man aged 55 to 70 in good health. The sample comprised blood. The chain recombines TRBV13 with TRBJ1-2; 10 nucleotides line up with TRBD1. This CDR3 is CASSARMTGGANYGYTF. DNA for the CDR3: TGTGCCAGCAGCGCCCGGATGACAGGGGGCGCGAACTATGGCTACACCTTC.